The 11 T cell receptor beta chains reported below all come from one sample, sequenced in a study of response to subunit inactivated influenza vaccine. TCRdb independently ran MiXCR on the RT-PCR reads; one entry per CDR3 protein. The repertoire holds around 530,000 distinct CDR3 sequences, with approximately 16% as singletons. This sample comprised CD4+ T cells sorted from PBMCs, obtained 23 to 25 months after vaccination. The receptors shown here come from a man between 45 and 75 years old who received an inactivated influenza vaccine.

This clonotype was found a few times. The genes are TRBV5-1 and TRBJ1-5, with a tentative D call TRBD1 (6 bases). CDR1 SGHRS and CDR2 YFSETQ come from the germline V gene. V dropped 0 bases and J dropped 7 bases, with 14 bases sitting between them. CDR3 length: 15 amino acids. For the CDR3, the DNA is TGCGCCAGCAGCTTGGACGGACAGAGAAGACAGCCCCAGCATTTT. It codes for CASSLDGQRRQPQHF.

This chain links TRBV6-2 or TRBV6-3 with TRBJ2-2; TRBD2 might be the D (6 bases). Per germline, CDR1 MNHEY and CDR2 SVGEGT. The CDR3 covers 16 residues. Trimming took off 3 bases at V and 4 bases at J, with 15 bases between the two ends. The CDR3 DNA reads TGTGCCAGCAGTTATCGACTAGGTAGTACCACCGGGGAGCTGTTTTTT. It translates to CASSYRLGSTTGELFF.

This clonotype appeared a few times. The chain has TRBV27 and TRBJ1-1; D unclear. CDR3 length: 13 residues. V gave up 3 bases and J gave up 0 bases, with 5 bases separating them. Germline lookup yields CDR1 MNHEY and CDR2 SMNVEV (reference sequence). CDR3 nucleotides: TGTGCCAGCAGTTTTGGGTTGAACACTGAAGCTTTCTTT. It specifies CASSFGLNTEAFF.

This clonotype was counted ten times or more. The chain recombines TRBV5-1 with TRBJ2-2, with D perhaps matching TRBD1 or TRBD2 (5 bases each). The germline V gene encodes CDR1 SGHRS and CDR2 YFSETQ. The CDR3 length is 13 residues. With 4 bases removed from V and 7 bases from J, the gap between germline ends came to 11 bases. CDR3 amino acids: CASSLRDGGELFF. In DNA form, the CDR3 reads TGCGCCAGCAGCCTCCGGGACGGCGGGGAGCTGTTTTTT.

There are a few counts of this clonotype. The chain recombines TRBV3-1 with TRBJ2-3; 9 bases line up with TRBD2. Germline V gene lookup returns CDR1 LGHDT and CDR2 YNNKEL (reference sequence). This CDR3 is built from 16 residues. Trimming took 7 bases from V and 6 from J; bases not matched to a gene: 14. CDR3 sequence (DNA): TGTGCCAGCACCTTGGCGGCGGGAGGGCCCGTGGATACGCAGTATTTT. Protein sequence: CASTLAAGGPVDTQYF.

A few counts support this clonotype. The chain links TRBV20-1 to TRBJ2-1; 11 positions match TRBD2. Germline CDR1 and CDR2: DFQATT and SNEGSKA (reference sequence). This CDR3 comprises 14 residues. The junction had 8 bases not matched to a gene; V was cut back by 6 bases and J by 7 bases. The CDR3 region has the DNA TGCAGTGCCTATCCCGGACTAGCGGGTAATGAGCAGTTCTTC. As protein: CSAYPGLAGNEQFF.

This clonotype appeared a few times. The chain links TRBV12-3 or TRBV12-4 to TRBJ2-1, with 9 bases aligning to TRBD2. Trimming removed 5 bases from V and 4 bases from J; junction bases left unmatched: 6. The CDR3 is 15 residues long. CDR3 sequence (DNA): TGTGCCAGCAGTCGACTAGCGGACGTTTACAATGAGCAGTTCTTC. Translated, it gives CASSRLADVYNEQFF.

This clonotype was seen a few times. This CDR3 reads CSARESVNSYEQYF. As DNA, the CDR3 is TGCAGTGCTAGAGAAAGCGTAAACTCCTACGAGCAGTACTTC. This chain uses TRBV20-1 with TRBJ2-7, with no clear D. Trimming left V 0 bases short and J 0 bases short, with 9 bases between. The CDR3 has 14 amino acids. Germline lookup yields CDR1 DFQATT and CDR2 SNEGSKA (reference sequence).

This clonotype was recorded many times. J is TRBJ1-1 and V is TRBV5-1, with a weak D call TRBD1 (5 bases). Germline CDR1 SGHRS, CDR2 YFSETQ. There are 11 residues in the CDR3. Deletions cut 6 bases from V and 8 bases from J, with 11 bases between. The CDR3 region is CASTGENEAFF. In DNA, the CDR3 is TGCGCCAGCACGGGGGAGAACGAAGCTTTCTTT.

The sample holds a few counts of this clonotype. This sequence joins TRBV25-1 and TRBJ2-7; TRBD1 matches at 8 bases. The germline CDR1 and CDR2 sequences are MGHDK and SYGVNS. V lost 7 bases to trimming and J lost 4 bases; unmatched junction nucleotides: 12. CDR3 length equals 15 residues. The CDR3 sequence is CASTSSPQGAYEQYF. The DNA of the CDR3 is TGTGCCAGCACTTCCTCCCCCCAGGGGGCTTACGAGCAGTACTTC.

The genes are TRBV24-1 and TRBJ2-3; TRBD2 aligns across 14 bases. CDR3 length equals 18 residues. Germline trimming cut 2 bases from V and 1 base from J; bases unmatched to any gene: 4. Germline V gene data show CDR1 as KGHDR and CDR2 as SFDVKD. The CDR3 sequence is CATSDSGLAGGGTDTQYF. CDR3 in DNA: TGTGCCACCAGTGATTCCGGACTAGCGGGAGGCGGCACAGATACGCAGTATTTT.